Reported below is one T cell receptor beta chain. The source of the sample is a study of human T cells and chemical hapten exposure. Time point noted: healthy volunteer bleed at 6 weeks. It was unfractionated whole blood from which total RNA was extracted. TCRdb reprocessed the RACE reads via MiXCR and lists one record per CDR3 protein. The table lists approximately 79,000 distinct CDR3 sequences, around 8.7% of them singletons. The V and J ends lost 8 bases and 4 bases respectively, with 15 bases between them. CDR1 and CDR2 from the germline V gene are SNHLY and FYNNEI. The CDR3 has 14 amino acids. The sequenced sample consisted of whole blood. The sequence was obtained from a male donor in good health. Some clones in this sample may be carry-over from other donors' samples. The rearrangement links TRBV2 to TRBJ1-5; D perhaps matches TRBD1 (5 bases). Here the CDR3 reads CASARADGNQPQHF. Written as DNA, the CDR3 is TGTGCCAGCGCCAGGGCAGATGGAAATCAGCCCCAGCATTTT.